This TCR beta chain comes out of a study of T cell responses to AZD1222 COVID-19 vaccine. Study-wide results and limits: CD4 TCRs associated with vaccination spanned spike, dominating at 160-218 and 743-854.

TCRdb's table, derived via immunoSEQ multiplex PCR, lists solely in-frame clones and lacks some. In the table there are just under 35,000 clones, 80% to 90% of which are singletons. CDR3 size: 14 residues. Trimming stripped 5 bases from V and 3 bases from J, with 13 bases between. Germline CDR1 is SGHTA and CDR2 is FQGNSA. On this clone itself: Its cognate antigen is unknown.

The rearrangement joins TRBV7-2 to TRBJ2-5; D uncertain. This clonotype was sampled from an adult in good health. Sequencing was performed on peripheral blood, taken on day 0 of AZD1222 vaccination. The CDR3 DNA sequence: TGTGCCAGCAGCCCAGGATTTCTCGAAGAGACCCAGTACTTC. Amino acids: CASSPGFLEETQYF.